Following are 23 T cell receptor beta chains from one sample sequenced in a study of identical twins. TCRdb recomputed calls from the 5' RACE reads with MiXCR, one row per CDR3 protein. This sample has approximately 500,000 distinct CDR3 sequences, with roughly a quarter found just once. These data also featured in a second study, about T cells expressing NK-cell markers.

The specimen sequenced was CD4+ T cells sorted from blood. These TCRs come from a woman aged 18-29 years in good health.

This clonotype showed up just a few times. The J gene is TRBJ2-3, the V gene TRBV3-1; D is undetermined. The CDR3 has 11 residues. The germline V gene encodes CDR1 LGHDT and CDR2 YNNKEL (reference sequence). Trimming shortened V by 11 bases and J by 5 bases, and 11 bases separated the two germline ends. In DNA form, the CDR3 reads TGTGCCTCCTCTATGCGAGATACGCAGTATTTT. This translates into CASSMRDTQYF.

This sequence joins TRBV6-2 or TRBV6-3 and TRBJ1-1; 10 nucleotides align to TRBD1. The V gene's germline CDR1 is MNHEY and CDR2 SVGEGT. The CDR3 totals 15 residues. The trim removed 10 bases at V and 6 bases at J, leaving 14 bases unmatched. Here the CDR3 DNA reads TGTGCCACCCGACCCCCCGGGACAGGGGTGGCTGAAGCTTTCTTT. Translated: CATRPPGTGVAEAFF.

This clonotype was found a few times. The chain is built from TRBV4-2 and TRBJ2-2; the D is unclear. The CDR3 length is 16 residues. Germline assignment: CDR1 LGHNA and CDR2 YNFKEQ. V lost 1 base and J lost 5, with 14 bases in between. CDR3 coding DNA: TGTGCCAGCAGCCAAGGAGTAGATCGTGAAACCGGGGAGCTGTTTTTT. As protein: CASSQGVDRETGELFF.

This clonotype came up a few times. The chain joins TRBV12-3 or TRBV12-4 to TRBJ2-1; TRBD2 matches at 14 bases. The CDR3 length is 14 residues. The junction had 10 bases not matched to a gene; V was cut back by 6 bases and J by 15 bases. CDR3 nucleotide sequence: TGTGCCAGCAGCCTGGGACTAGCGGGGGCATTAAGGTTCTTC. Its protein is CASSLGLAGALRFF.

The sample holds many counts of this clonotype. This chain links TRBV6-5 with TRBJ2-1, with 12 bases lining up with TRBD2. Germline values: CDR1 MNHEY, CDR2 SVGAGI. After removal of 2 bases from V and 5 bases from J, the junction contained 1 base not matched to a gene. The CDR3 is 15 residues long. CDR3 bases: TGTGCCAGCAGTTACGGACTAGCGGGGAACAATGAGCAGTTCTTC. Translation gives CASSYGLAGNNEQFF.

The sample holds a few counts of this clonotype. DNA of the CDR3: TGTGCCAGCAGGGGACAGGGAAAGCACTTGTACGAGCAGTACTTC. This sequence encodes CASRGQGKHLYEQYF. V is TRBV3-1 and J is TRBJ2-7; 9 bases are shared with TRBD1. In germline, CDR1 is LGHDT, CDR2 YNNKEL (reference sequence). The CDR3 spans 15 residues. V gave up 6 bases and J gave up 4 bases; unmatched junction bases: 10.

Only a few counts were recorded for this clonotype. The chain combines TRBV10-3 with TRBJ1-1; D gene ambiguous. This CDR3 contains 14 residues. CDR1 is ENHRY, CDR2 SYGVKD, per germline. Trimming took off 0 bases at V and 1 base at J, with 6 bases between the two ends. This CDR3 is CAISESTANTEAFF. The CDR3 DNA reads TGTGCCATCAGTGAGTCAACAGCGAACACTGAAGCTTTCTTT.

This chain uses TRBV5-1 with TRBJ2-5, with 10 bases matching TRBD2. The V and J ends lost 1 base and 1 base, in that order; junction bases with no gene match: 4. Germline CDR1 SGHRS, CDR2 YFSETQ. This CDR3 is 16 amino acids long. This chain's CDR3 is CASSLRTSGTQETQYF. The CDR3 DNA sequence: TGCGCCAGCAGCTTGAGGACTAGCGGAACCCAAGAGACCCAGTACTTC.

This clonotype appeared a few times. The genes are TRBV20-1 and TRBJ2-3, with a weak D call TRBD2 (6 bases). V was trimmed by 0 bases and J by 2 bases, leaving 15 bases between them. The CDR3 spans 16 residues. Germline V lookup: CDR1 DFQATT, CDR2 SNEGSKA (reference sequence). CDR3 amino acids: CSARDLTAGNTDTQYF. The CDR3 DNA sequence: TGCAGTGCTAGAGACCTTACTGCGGGAAACACAGATACGCAGTATTTT.

This clonotype has ten or more counts. The chain links TRBV7-2 to TRBJ2-7; D gene unclear. V lost 1 base, J lost 2 bases, and 3 bases lay in between. CDR3 length: 12 amino acids. Germline values: CDR1 SGHTA, CDR2 FQGNSA. CDR3 sequence (DNA): TGTGCCAGCAGCTTAGTCCCCTACGAGCAGTACTTC. Residues: CASSLVPYEQYF. The whole variable domain, remainder taken from reference TRBV7-2 and TRBJ2-7, is GAGVSQSPSNKVTEKGKDVELRCDPISGHTALYWYRQSLGQGLEFLIYFQGNSAPDKSGLPSDRFSAERTGGSVSTLTIQRTQQEDSAVYLCASSLVPYEQYFGPGTRLTVT.

V and J are TRBV2 and TRBJ2-1, with 8 bases identical to TRBD2. J lost 2 bases, V lost 10 bases, and 7 bases had no gene match. This CDR3 is 14 amino acids long. CDR1 and CDR2 (germline): SNHLY, FYNNEI. The DNA for the CDR3 is TGTGCCACGCAGCGGGGGAACCCCTACAATGAGCAGTTCTTC. It specifies CATQRGNPYNEQFF.

The J gene is TRBJ1-2, the V gene TRBV5-1; D not certain. The CDR3 totals 13 residues. V lost 0 bases and J 8 bases, leaving 11 bases between the germline ends. The germline gives CDR1 SGHRS, CDR2 YFSETQ. CDR3 coding DNA: TGCGCCAGCAGCTTGGGGGAGTATCCGGGCTACACCTTC. This gives the protein CASSLGEYPGYTF.

In its sample, this clonotype was seen a few times. V is TRBV20-1 and J is TRBJ2-3, with TRBD2 as a possible D gene (6 bases). Trimming shortened V by 3 bases and J by 5 bases, and 9 bases separated the two germline ends. The germline V gene has CDR1 DFQATT and CDR2 SNEGSKA (reference sequence). This CDR3 is 12 amino acids long. The CDR3 sequence: CSASGSLDTQYF. The CDR3 bases are TGCAGTGCTAGCGGGAGTTTAGATACGCAGTATTTT.

V is TRBV7-2 and J is TRBJ1-2; D is possibly TRBD1 (5 bases). The V gene lost 1 base and the J gene lost 8 bases, with 11 bases spanning the gap. This CDR3 has 13 amino acids. In germline, CDR1 is SGHTA, CDR2 FQGNSA. CDR3 coding DNA: TGTGCCAGCAGCTTAGTCTGGGGCAGCGGCTACACCTTC. It is translated as CASSLVWGSGYTF. Full variable domain (remainder filled in from reference TRBV7-2 and TRBJ1-2): GAGVSQSPSNKVTEKGKDVELRCDPISGHTALYWYRQSLGQGLEFLIYFQGNSAPDKSGLPSDRFSAERTGGSVSTLTIQRTQQEDSAVYLCASSLVWGSGYTFGSGTRLTVV.

This clonotype was seen ten or more times. The chain is built from TRBV7-9 and TRBJ2-3; D is possibly TRBD1 (6 bases). The germline gives CDR1 SEHNR, CDR2 FQNEAQ (reference sequence). The CDR3 runs 15 residues. V gave up 5 bases and J gave up 3 bases, with 15 bases separating them. The CDR3 here is CASSQQGRGTDTQYF. CDR3 in DNA: TGTGCCAGCAGCCAACAGGGAAGGGGTACAGATACGCAGTATTTT.

Only a few counts were recorded for this clonotype. The chain carries TRBV5-5 and TRBJ1-1; no definite D call. CDR3 length equals 15 residues. CDR1 and CDR2 (germline): SGHKS, YYEKEE (reference sequence). V shed 2 bases and J shed 3 bases, with 14 bases lying between them. The CDR3 bases are TGTGCCAGCAGCTTTACGATTCAATCGGACACTGAAGCTTTCTTT. Its translation: CASSFTIQSDTEAFF.

V usage is TRBV24-1 and J usage is TRBJ2-3; D may be TRBD2 (5 bases). V was shortened by 7 bases and J by 2 bases, with 18 bases between the two germline ends. The CDR3 runs to 16 residues. Germline CDR1 is KGHDR and CDR2 is SFDVKD. This chain's CDR3 is CATSPEDSSITDTQYF. DNA of the CDR3: TGTGCCACCAGCCCAGAGGACTCCTCTATCACAGATACGCAGTATTTT.

This sequence joins TRBV28 and TRBJ2-3, with 7 bases matching TRBD2. V shed 4 bases, J shed 2 bases, and the junction held 12 bases outside the gene matches. The CDR3 consists of 17 residues. CDR1 and CDR2 from the germline V gene are MDHEN and SYDVKM. As DNA, the CDR3 is TGTGCCAGCAGTTCGAACTTAGCGGGTCACCCCACAGATACGCAGTATTTT. Translated, it gives CASSSNLAGHPTDTQYF.

This chain connects TRBV12-3 or TRBV12-4 to TRBJ2-3, with TRBD2 matching over 11 bases. This CDR3 comprises 18 residues. The J segment lost 4 bases and the V segment lost 7 bases, leaving 16 bases of the junction unmatched. The CDR3 region is CASTWKPGLAEASDTQYF. The CDR3, as DNA: TGTGCCAGCACCTGGAAGCCGGGACTAGCGGAGGCGTCAGATACGCAGTATTTT.

The rearrangement links TRBV5-1 to TRBJ2-3; a possible D gene is TRBD1 (6 bases). CDR1 and CDR2 from the germline V gene are SGHRS and YFSETQ. The CDR3 totals 14 residues. V was cut by 4 bases and J by 4 bases, with 13 bases left in between. CDR3 bases: TGCGCCAGCAGCCACAGGGATCTCGCAGATACGCAGTATTTT. Protein product: CASSHRDLADTQYF. The full variable domain, in which reference TRBV5-1 and TRBJ2-3 provide the parts outside the CDR3, is KAGVTQTPRYLIKTRGQQVTLSCSPISGHRSVSWYQQTPGQGLQFLFEYFSETQRNKGNFPGRFSGRQFSNSRSEMNVSTLELGDSALYLCASSHRDLADTQYFGPGTRLTVL.

The chain recombines TRBV11-2 with TRBJ2-5; D call uncertain. The CDR3 sequence is 15 residues long. The germline V and J ends were trimmed by 3 bases and 5 bases, with 16 bases remaining between them. The germline V gene has CDR1 SGHAT and CDR2 FQNNGV. This CDR3 is CASSFVGLTAETQYF. For the CDR3, the DNA is TGTGCCAGCAGCTTTGTAGGCCTAACGGCGGAGACCCAGTACTTC.

This chain joins TRBV20-1 and TRBJ1-3, with 7 positions matching TRBD1. Germline V CDR1 and CDR2: DFQATT, SNEGSKA (reference sequence). V lost 6 bases to trimming and J lost 0 bases; unmatched junction nucleotides: 11. The CDR3 has 16 residues. CDR3 coding DNA: TGCAGTGCCCCTGGAGGGGGCCTATACTCTGGAAACACCATATATTTT. Translated: CSAPGGGLYSGNTIYF.

J is TRBJ2-3 and V is TRBV15, with no clear D. The CDR3 runs to 14 residues. Germline values: CDR1 LNHNV, CDR2 YYDKDF (reference sequence). Between the trimmed V and J ends, which lost 5 bases and 6 bases, there was a span of 15 bases. As DNA, the CDR3 is TGTGCCACCAGCCCAGGAGACCTTAGGGATACGCAGTATTTT. Protein product: CATSPGDLRDTQYF.